This paragraph covers one T cell receptor (beta chain) sequence. The antigen is not known. These data originate in a study of CXCR3-negative and CXCR3-positive naive CD8 T cells. Study outcomes and limitations: Naive subsets displayed similar surface CD5, and TCR strength was inferred from TRB CDR3 properties. High diversity, comparable across both naive subsets, contrasted with much lower diversity in memory CD8+ cells.

UMI-labeled TRB cDNA libraries were prepared by 5' RACE. TCRdb reanalyzed the 5' RACE reads, giving one entry per CDR3 protein sequence and no DNA. The table counts around 45,000 distinct CDR3 sequences; roughly 1.4% lies in the top ten. Germline CDR1 MGHRA, CDR2 YSYEKL. The CDR3 contains 15 residues. V is TRBV4-1 and J is TRBJ2-2; TCRdb designates TRBD2, a call that cannot be tested without DNA. Input material: naive CXCR3- CD8+ T cells from blood. Noted subset: CD45RO-CCR7+CD27+CD95- naive CD8+ T cells lacking CXCR3 (TNR3-). This clonotype was obtained from a human donor in good health. Some clones in this sample may be carry-over from other donors' samples. The CDR3 spells CASSLTLSADGELFF.